This record covers a single T cell receptor (beta chain). When the RNA was reverse transcribed, random hexamers were used with an input of roughly 0.45 to 1 ug. Amplification of TCR beta CDR3 spanned 54 Vbeta and 13 Jbeta via immunoSEQ multiplex PCR. TCRdb fed the immunoSEQ multiplex PCR reads into MiXCR, producing one record per CDR3 protein. The repertoire includes approximately 150,000 distinct CDR3 sequences, about 91% of them detected once, and 0.08% sits in the top ten. CDR1 is SGHVS, CDR2 FQNEAQ, per germline. The length of the CDR3 is 16 residues. The V segment lost 2 bases and the J segment 4 bases; nucleotides outside the gene matches: 5. In blood CD8+ and CD4+ T cells, TCR beta underwent sequencing. It was negative isolation that provided the CD8+ and CD4+ T cells, whereas TEMRA cells were enriched by FACS. The data were taken from a study of CD8 T cells in Susac syndrome.

This TCR was recovered from a human donor in good health. Specimen: CD4+ T cells from PBMCs. This chain connects TRBV7-8 to TRBJ1-4; 9 bases are shared with TRBD1. CDR3 residues: CASSLSRTGVNEKLFF. The CDR3 region has the DNA TGTGCCAGCAGCTTATCTCGGACAGGGGTTAATGAAAAACTGTTTTTT.